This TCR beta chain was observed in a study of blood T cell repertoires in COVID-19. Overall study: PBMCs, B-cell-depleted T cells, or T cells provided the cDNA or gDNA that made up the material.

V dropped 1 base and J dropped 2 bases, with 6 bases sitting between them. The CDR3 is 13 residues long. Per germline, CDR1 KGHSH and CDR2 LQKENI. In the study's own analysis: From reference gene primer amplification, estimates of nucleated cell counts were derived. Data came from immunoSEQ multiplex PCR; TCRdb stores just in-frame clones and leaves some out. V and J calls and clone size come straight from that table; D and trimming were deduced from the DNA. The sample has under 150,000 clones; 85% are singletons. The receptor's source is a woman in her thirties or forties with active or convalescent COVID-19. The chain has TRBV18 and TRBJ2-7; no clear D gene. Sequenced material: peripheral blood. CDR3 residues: CASSPLATYEQYF. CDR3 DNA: TGTGCCAGCTCACCACTCGCGACCTACGAGCAGTACTTC.